This T cell receptor (beta chain) appears in the sequencing data of a study of persistence of HIV-infected CD4 T cells. The wider study: Donors were ART-treated; their CMV- and Gag-responding CD4+ T cells were isolated. Study observations and caveats: Rare CMV-responding cells carrying HIV-1 proviruses were not analyzed separately for TCR.

Sequencing used immunoSEQ version 4 in survey mode. Sequencing used immunoSEQ multiplex PCR; TCRdb keeps in-frame clones, though not all of them. This table has about 33,000 clones, 82% appearing once. By sample share, this clone is medium-sized (0.01 to 0.1%). What it binds is not known. The V gene lost 8 bases and the J gene lost 7 bases, with 9 bases spanning the gap. The germline V gene has CDR1 MNHNY and CDR2 SVGAGI (reference sequence). This CDR3 is 11 amino acids long. Cells were stimulated with CMV-infected fibroblast lysates at 10 ug/mL. CD40L-negative CD69-negative CD45RO-high memory CD4+ T cells were sorted as populations depleted of antigen-responding cells. Inclusion required CMV-positive serology and CD4+ counts above 400 cells/uL. CD8+ T cells were removed from PBMCs prior to stimulation.

The receptor's source is an adult woman with HIV who was CMV-seropositive. The source material was CD4+ T cells sorted from PBMCs after approximately 19-hour stimulation, sampled from a patient who received antiretroviral therapy. V is TRBV6-6 and J is TRBJ1-5; possible D gene TRBD1, 5 bases. The CDR3 bases are TGTGCCAGCGGGGCAGGGCAGCCCCAGCATTTT. Translation: CASGAGQPQHF.